The 27 T cell receptor delta chains below all came from one sample that was sequenced in a study of γδ T cells in repeated Plasmodium falciparum infection. TCRdb reprocessed the multiplex PCR reads using CATT. The data contain around 86,000 delta-chain clones, almost 1.5% of them singletons. Flow sorting of PBMC yielded separate Vgamma9/Vdelta2+ and Vdelta2-negative gammadelta T cell populations for bulk repertoire analysis. Sequencing was carried out using gamma-delta T cells from blood. All receptors derive from a pool of human donors (malaria-infected and uninfected, not separated).

Only a few counts were recorded for this clone. The protein given by TCRdb reflects a much larger clone and differs at residue 7 from this DNA's translation, likely from a read error; the protein shown is the DNA's translation. The chain couples TRDV2 to TRDJ3; D gene ambiguous. The J gene is not listed in TCRdb, so it was assigned here from a DNA match to germline. V was shortened by 0 bases and J by 0 bases, with 8 bases between the two germline ends. The CDR3 consists of 17 residues. Germline V CDR1 and CDR2: GEAIGNYY, EKD. The chain's CDR3 is CACDTGVRSWDTRQMFF. The DNA for the CDR3 is TGTGCCTGTGACACCGGGGTACGCTCCTGGGACACCCGACAGATGTTTTTC.

This clone was seen a handful of times. A far larger clone is one base from this, pointing to a likely read error. This same CDR3 is encoded by further DNA sequences in the sample. The gene calls are TRDV3 and TRDJ1; D perhaps matches TRDD3 (10 bases). The CDR3 consists of 16 residues. The germline gives CDR1 TVYSNPD, CDR2 GDNSRS (reference sequence). The germline V and J ends were trimmed by 4 bases and 7 bases, with 28 bases remaining between them. CDR3 bases: TGTGCCTGCCCGCCTTCCTACGGGGGGATACGGGGTAAACTCATCTTT. Translation: CACPPSYGGIRGKLIF.

The V call is TRDV1, the J call TRDJ1; 11 positions agree with TRDD3. Since TCRdb gives no J gene, matching the DNA to germline was used here to assign it. Germline V lookup: CDR1 TSWWSYY, CDR2 QGS. After removal of 1 base from V and 5 bases from J, the junction contained 27 bases not matched to a gene. The CDR3 totals 23 residues. CDR3 protein: CALGERIPSRAFWGILPLDKLIF. In DNA form, the CDR3 reads TGTGCTCTTGGGGAACGTATTCCTAGTCGGGCTTTCTGGGGGATACTCCCACTAGATAAACTCATCTTT.

Concerning this clone: A far larger clone is a single base away, which makes a read error likely. The same CDR3 arises from other DNA sequences in this sample as well. The CDR3 region is CACDTTPVLGDTATDKLIF. The CDR3 nucleotides are TGTGCCTGTGACACCACTCCCGTACTGGGGGATACCGCCACCGATAAACTCATCTTT. This sequence joins TRDV2 and TRDJ1; 12 nucleotides agree with TRDD3. TCRdb supplies no J gene; here it was assigned by aligning the nucleotide sequence to germline. The germline V gene has CDR1 GEAIGNYY and CDR2 EKD. V lost 0 bases and J lost 1; bases outside the gene matches: 11. The CDR3 sequence is 19 residues long.

For this clone: A far larger clone lies a single base away; this is likely a read error. Other DNA sequences in the same sample also yield this CDR3. This chain connects TRDV1 to TRDJ1; 9 bases fit TRDD3. The CDR3 has 23 amino acids. Germline V lookup: CDR1 TSWWSYY, CDR2 QGS. Here the CDR3 DNA reads TGTGCTCTTGGGGATCCGTTGGGTCCTACAAAATCTACTGGGGGACTAAACACTGATAAACTCATCTTT. Amino acids: CALGDPLGPTKSTGGLNTDKLIF.

In regard to this clone: TCRdb attributes to this sequence the protein of a much larger clone, which differs from the DNA translation at residue 4; a read error is likely, and the protein displayed is translated from the DNA. The chain combines TRDV2 with TRDJ1; TRDD3 agrees at 13 bases. The J gene, not given by TCRdb, was assigned here from a germline match of the nucleotide sequence. This CDR3 is built from 26 residues. In germline, CDR1 is GEAIGNYY, CDR2 EKD. J was trimmed by 0 bases and V by 5 bases; bases with no gene match: 35. The DNA of the CDR3 is TGTGCCTGTGGCACACACCCCTACATACTGGGGGATACGAGGGTGCGGATTTCTAAGTACACCGATAAACTCATCTTT. Translation gives CACGTHPYILGDTRVRISKYTDKLIF.

In this sample, this clone turned up a few times. This DNA translates differently at residue 7 from the TCRdb protein, which is that of a much larger clone; a read error is likely, and the protein shown is the DNA's own translation. CDR3 region: CACDPVNPSTGGYGTAQLFF. CDR3 nucleotide sequence: TGTGCCTGTGACCCTGTAAATCCCAGTACTGGGGGATACGGCACAGCACAACTCTTCTTT. The rearrangement links TRDV2 to TRDJ2, with 13 nucleotides matching TRDD3. The J gene was missing in TCRdb and was found by matching the end of the DNA to germline. CDR3 length: 20 residues. Germline loops: CDR1 GEAIGNYY, CDR2 EKD. V lost 3 bases and J lost 5; bases outside the gene matches: 17.

For this clone: The protein that TCRdb holds for this DNA derives from a much larger clone and differs from the translated DNA at residue 4, which likely indicates a read error; the protein shown here is translated from the DNA. The gene calls are TRDV1 and TRDJ1; 8 nucleotides match TRDD3. The CDR3 loop spans 19 amino acids. The germline CDR1 and CDR2 sequences are TSWWSYY and QGS. The CDR3 DNA reads TGTGCTCTTAGGGAGCTGACTTCCTTCAGGGGGATATACGCCGATAAACTCATCTTT. This translates into CALRELTSFRGIYADKLIF.

This clone was observed a handful of times. With a far larger clone one base away, a read error is the likely cause. Other DNA variants within this sample encode the same CDR3. This sequence joins TRDV2 and TRDJ1; the match to TRDD3 covers 13 bases. No J gene was available from TCRdb, and it was assigned here by a germline match of the DNA. CDR3 length equals 13 residues. The V gene's germline CDR1 is GEAIGNYY and CDR2 EKD. The CDR3 DNA sequence: TGCGCCTGTCTGACTGGGGGATACGAAAAACTCATCTTT. Translating gives CACLTGGYEKLIF.

There are a few counts of this clone. A far larger clone is off by one base, so a read error is likely. This specimen includes other DNA sequences encoding the same CDR3. The gene calls are TRDV2 and TRDJ1, with 8 bases aligning to TRDD3. TCRdb records no J gene; here it was assigned by comparing the DNA to germline. CDR3 length equals 16 residues. CDR1 and CDR2 from the germline V gene are GEAIGNYY and EKD. The V gene end was trimmed by 3 bases and the J gene end by 0 bases; junction bases not matched to a gene: 8. The CDR3 protein is CACDSLLGENTDKLIF. The CDR3 DNA reads TGTGCCTGTGACTCCTTGCTGGGGGAAAACACCGATAAACTCATCTTT.

Concerning this clone itself: This likely came from a read error, as a far larger clone is one base away. Within the sample, other DNA sequences also encode this same CDR3. This chain uses TRDV2 with TRDJ1; D is uncertain. The J gene, missing from TCRdb, was assigned here through DNA to germline matching. The CDR3 is 11 amino acids. Germline V gene sequence: CDR1 GEAIGNYY, CDR2 EKD. V lost 8 bases and J lost 1, with 7 bases in between. CDR3 sequence: CAYSLTDKLIF. The CDR3 DNA follows: TGTGCCTACTCTCTCACCGATAAACTCATCTTT.

This clone was seen many times. A read error likely explains this, since a far larger clone differs by one base. This sample also contains other DNA sequences that code for the same CDR3. V usage is TRDV1 and J usage is TRDJ1; the match to TRDD3 covers 9 bases. The CDR3 spans 17 residues. Germline V gives CDR1 TSWWSYY, CDR2 QGS. The CDR3 DNA reads TGTGCTCTTGGGGAACTCCTGTGGGGGATAAGGGCCGATAAGCTCATCTTT. It is translated as CALGELLWGIRADKLIF.

This clone was seen at least ten times. A far larger clone is just one base off, so this is likely a read error. Other DNA variants within this sample encode the same CDR3. No call exists for the J gene, whereas the V gene is TRDV2; the table calls TRDD3, which could not be checked here. The CDR3 loop spans 16 amino acids. CDR1 is GEAIGNYY, CDR2 EKD, per germline. The CDR3 coding sequence is TGTGCCTGTGACACCGTGGGGGATACTTTGACAGCACAGCTCTTCTTT. The encoded protein is CACDTVGDTLTAQLFF.

As for this clone: The TCRdb protein, from a much larger clone, departs from this DNA's translation at residue 15, likely by read error; the protein shown derives from the DNA. The CDR3, as DNA: TGTGCTCTTGGGGTACCCTTCCTCTCGATCAGTTACTGGGGGACACGGACCGATAAACTCATCTTT. Protein: CALGVPFLSISYWGTRTDKLIF. This chain connects TRDV1 to TRDJ1; 9 bases are a match to TRDD3. Matching the DNA to germline supplied the J gene, which TCRdb does not give. The CDR3 has 22 amino acids. Trimming at V came to 4 bases and at J to 2 bases, leaving 26 bases not matched to a gene. Germline CDR1 reads TSWWSYY; CDR2 reads QGS.

This clone was seen many times. V usage is TRDV1 and J usage is TRDJ1, with 12 nucleotides matching TRDD3. TCRdb does not report a J gene; here it was assigned by matching the DNA to germline references. Germline CDR1 reads TSWWSYY; CDR2 reads QGS. V was clipped by 0 bases and J by 0 bases; unmatched bases: 17. The CDR3 loop spans 22 amino acids. Here the CDR3 DNA reads TGTGCTCTTGGGGAACTCCCTCCTCTAACTGGGGGATACATGCGGTACACCGATAAACTCATCTTT. This sequence encodes CALGELPPLTGGYMRYTDKLIF.

As for this clone: A far larger clone is one nucleotide away, so this likely arose from a read error. Other nucleotide sequences from this sample produce the same CDR3. V is TRDV1 and J is TRDJ1, with D tentatively TRDD2 or TRDD3 (5 bases each). TCRdb supplies no J gene; here it was assigned by aligning the nucleotide sequence to germline. The CDR3 covers 24 residues. Germline values: CDR1 TSWWSYY, CDR2 QGS. With 5 bases removed from V and 0 bases from J, the gap between germline ends came to 40 bases. CDR3 amino acids: CALGPTARRLSRLGSLSYTDKLIF. CDR3 bases: TGTGCTCTTGGGCCTACGGCCCGGCGCCTATCGCGATTGGGGTCCTTAAGCTACACCGATAAACTCATCTTT.

On this clone: The protein held in TCRdb is that of a much larger clone and does not match this DNA's translation at residue 8, likely because of a read error; the protein shown is translated from the DNA. The rearrangement links TRDV2 to TRDJ1; tentative D call: TRDD3 (6 bases). No J segment appears in TCRdb, so it was assigned here by matching the sequence to germline. The CDR3 covers 16 residues. The ends were cut back, 3 bases at V and 10 bases at J, with 26 bases in the middle. The germline CDR1 and CDR2 sequences are GEAIGNYY and EKD. Here the CDR3 reads CACDDMSLGRDRGLIF. In DNA, the CDR3 is TGTGCCTGTGACGACATGTCCCTGGGACGGGATAGGGGACTCATCTTT.

Details on this clone: For this DNA, TCRdb reports the protein of a much larger clone, which diverges at residue 10, most likely from a read error; the protein presented here is translated directly from the DNA. The rearrangement joins TRDV1 to TRDJ1, with 9 bases matching TRDD3. The CDR3 extends over 21 amino acids. Germline V lookup: CDR1 TSWWSYY, CDR2 QGS. J gave up 2 bases and V 1 base, and 20 bases lay outside the gene matches. CDR3: CALGEPPWRGGILMDTDKLIF. The CDR3 DNA reads TGTGCTCTTGGGGAACCCCCATGGAGGGGGGGGATACTAATGGATACCGATAAACTCATCTTT.

A few counts support this clone. The mismatch at residue 17 between this DNA's translation and the TCRdb protein of a much larger clone likely reflects a read error; the protein shown is translated from the DNA. J is TRDJ1 and V is TRDV1; 9 bases are shared with TRDD3. CDR1 and CDR2 from the germline V gene are TSWWSYY and QGS. The CDR3 runs to 20 residues. The CDR3 here is CALGEARRLGDPWYTDNLIF. CDR3 coding DNA: TGTGCTCTTGGGGAGGCTAGGAGGCTGGGGGATCCTTGGTACACCGATAATCTCATCTTT.

In the case of this clone: With a far larger clone one base away, a read error is the likely cause. This CDR3 is also generated by other DNA sequences in the sample. The CDR3 sequence is CALGELYPTFYPPGDTPKYTDKLIF. The CDR3 DNA sequence: TGTGCTCTTGGGGAACTCTACCCTACGTTTTACCCCCCGGGGGATACTCCAAAATACACCGATAAACTCATCTTT. The chain uses TRDV1 and TRDJ1, with 9 nucleotides matching TRDD3. The J gene, missing from TCRdb, was assigned here through DNA to germline matching. With 0 bases clipped from V and 0 bases from J, the junction kept 29 bases outside the gene matches. The germline V gene encodes CDR1 TSWWSYY and CDR2 QGS. CDR3 length equals 25 residues.

This clone was seen a handful of times. This DNA's translation differs at residue 3 from TCRdb's protein, which comes from a much larger clone; a read error is likely, and the protein shown is translated from the DNA. The rearrangement joins TRDV3 to TRDJ1; weak D call: TRDD2 (7 bases). The J gene is absent in TCRdb and was assigned here via DNA matching to germline. The CDR3 runs to 21 residues. Per germline, CDR1 TVYSNPD and CDR2 GDNSRS (reference sequence). The CDR3 loop reads CALSRAFLPLGYSKYTDKLIF. The CDR3 DNA is TGTGCCCTTAGTAGGGCTTTCCTACCGCTGGGGTATTCTAAGTACACCGATAAACTCATCTTT.

The sample holds a few counts of this clone. The TCRdb protein, from a much larger clone, departs from this DNA's translation at residue 5, likely by read error; the protein shown derives from the DNA. This chain links TRDV1 with TRDJ1; TRDD3 aligns across 9 bases. TCRdb lists no J gene, so it was determined here by aligning the DNA to germline. CDR3 length: 21 amino acids. CDR1 TSWWSYY and CDR2 QGS come from the germline V gene. Trimming removed 4 bases from V and 2 bases from J; junction bases left unmatched: 23. The CDR3 protein is CALGGGLLTQQTGGVTDKLIF. CDR3 in DNA: TGTGCTCTTGGGGGTGGCCTTCTTACACAACAAACTGGGGGAGTTACCGATAAACTCATCTTT.

Only a few counts were recorded for this clone. This sequence is one base from a far larger clone and is likely a read error. At the DNA level, this CDR3 is encoded by other sequences in the same sample as well. The V segment is TRDV2, and no J call was made; no DNA check was done on the table's D call, TRDD3. The germline CDR1 and CDR2 sequences are GEAIGNYY and EKD. The length of the CDR3 is 19 residues. The CDR3 region has the DNA TGTGCCTGTGACACCGACCGAGTACTGGGGGCCTCGGGAGGAGGTAAACTCATCTTC. Amino acids: CACDTDRVLGASGGGKLIF.

This clone was seen a handful of times. TCRdb lists the protein of a much larger clone for this DNA, which differs at residue 9, so this is likely a read error; the protein given here is translated from the DNA itself. This rearrangement joins TRDV1 to TRDJ2, with D perhaps matching TRDD3 (5 bases). Here the J gene came from matching the DNA to germline, since TCRdb omits it. Germline lookup yields CDR1 TSWWSYY and CDR2 QGS. The CDR3 is 15 amino acids. The V end was cut by 0 bases, the J end by 8 bases, with 13 bases between. The DNA for the CDR3 is TGTGCTCTTGGGGAACTCCCGGGGGTGTCGGCACAACTCTTCTTT. Protein product: CALGELPGVSAQLFF.

This clone was observed many times. The rearrangement links TRDV2 to TRDJ1; 13 nucleotides match TRDD3. After removal of 2 bases from V and 0 bases from J, the junction contained 11 bases not matched to a gene. This CDR3 has 19 amino acids. Germline CDR1 and CDR2: GEAIGNYY and EKD. The CDR3: CACDSLLGDTRTYTDKLIF. The CDR3 DNA is TGTGCCTGTGACAGCCTACTGGGGGATACGCGAACCTACACCGATAAACTCATCTTT.

This clone was recorded many times. TCRdb's listed protein matches a much larger clone and diverges from this DNA's translation at residue 5, likely through a read error; the protein shown comes from the DNA. V gene TRDV2 combines with J gene TRDJ1, with a weak D call TRDD3 (6 bases). CDR1 and CDR2 (germline): GEAIGNYY, EKD. CDR3 size: 18 residues. V lost 3 bases and J lost 0, with 22 bases in between. DNA of the CDR3: TGTGCCTGTGACGCCGTAAGTCAAGGGGGAAAGTACACCGATAAACTCATCTTT. It is translated as CACDAVSQGGKYTDKLIF.

This clone was seen a handful of times. TCRdb shows a much larger clone's protein in place of this DNA's translation, and the two differ at residue 7, likely through a read error; the protein shown is translated from the DNA. The chain recombines TRDV1 with TRDJ1, with 7 bases identical to TRDD3. Germline matching of the DNA provided the J gene here, since TCRdb leaves it blank. V dropped 6 bases and J dropped 3; count of bases not matched to a gene: 16. The CDR3 sequence is 17 residues long. Germline values: CDR1 TSWWSYY, CDR2 QGS. The CDR3 loop reads CALGWGDTLQYADKLIF. In DNA form, the CDR3 reads TGTGCTCTTGGCTGGGGGGACACCCTTCAGTACGCCGATAAACTCATCTTT.